This T cell receptor beta chain is from a study of control samples from healthy donors and cancer patients. Generated by immunoSEQ multiplex PCR, the TCRdb table keeps only in-frame clones and is missing some. Altogether over 150,000 clones are present, under 96% being singletons, with the ten largest covering 0.85% to 1.3%. The V segment lost 7 bases and the J segment 2 bases; nucleotides outside the gene matches: 6. Germline CDR1 and CDR2: MDHEN and SYDVKM. The CDR3 is 15 amino acids. This sequence joins TRBV28 and TRBJ2-7; 12 bases align to TRBD2. The sequencing sample was made of blood. This TCR derives from a woman aged 25-40 years in good health. The CDR3 is CASTRTSGAPYEQYF. In DNA form, the CDR3 reads TGTGCCAGCACCCGGACTAGCGGGGCCCCCTACGAGCAGTACTTC. Looking up the rest from reference TRBV28 and TRBJ2-7 gives the full variable domain: DVKVTQSSRYLVKRTGEKVFLECVQDMDHENMFWYRQDPGLGLRLIYFSYDVKMKEKGDIPEGYSVSREKKERFSLILESASTNQTSMYLCASTRTSGAPYEQYFGPGTRLTVT.